Here is one T cell receptor (beta chain) with its context. Its antigen is not yet known. Per-base quality was not reported, and no clone a single base away is much larger than it. The library came from the immunoSEQ multiplex PCR assay. An external provider performed TCRbeta CDR3 sequencing as a commercial service. The source study handled its data this way. The analyses used productive nucleotide sequences together with amino acid sequences obtained by in silico translation. Diversity was measured with Renyi entropy across alpha values, using the median of 200 repeated subsamples to equalise sample size. The distance between each pair of repertoires was calculated as one minus the Chao-modified Jaccard index, which corrects for under-sampling, and this distance was used for clustering. Frequency-weighted overlap with synovial clonotypes was calculated across 200 sample sizes, using 200 draws without replacement for each, and the value reported was the one at the size of the smaller sample. Here the immuneACCESS table is served through TCRdb, limited to in-frame sequences with V and J called. Missing clones are a known gap in these copies; in checked studies unresolved V genes cover under half, and the rest lacks a known reason. D and trimming come from the DNA, and the V and J calls and clone size come from that table. This sample is represented by approximately 31,000 clones; roughly 96% of them were singletons. The ten largest clones add up to about 0.66% of the sample.

The cysteine opens and the phenylalanine closes a CDR3 of 13 amino acids. The DNA shown is the 39-base CDR3, in frame from base 1. Compared with germline, V lacks 4 bases and J lacks 5 bases; bases without a gene match: 5. Looking up the germline V gene yields CDR1 SGHRS and CDR2 YFSETQ. The sequenced samples came from patients who had active juvenile idiopathic arthritis. Cells were sorted immediately after thawing, with dead cells excluded using Live/Dead Fixable Near-IR Stain. This entry belongs to a study of circulating and synovial CD4+ cells in juvenile arthritis (dated by TCRdb to the mid-2010s). With regard to the full study: Within each patient, the TCRbeta CDR3 repertoires of synovial CD4 T cells, bulk blood CD4 T cells and circulating HLA-DR+ CD4 T cells were compared. The goal of repertoire sequencing was to confirm that a circulating synovial-like CD4 T cell subset was enriched in synovial clonotypes.

Paper-wide results and their limitations: Circulating pathogenic-like lymphocytes clustered together with synovial T cells and shared a substantially larger fraction of CDR3 sequences with synovium than bulk blood did. Traditional Vbeta family usage analysis did not detect the difference between circulating pathogenic-like lymphocytes and bulk blood T cells. Since overlap with synovium went up as sequencing depth increased, the measured fractions of shared clonotypes likely underestimated the full repertoire overlap. CPL and bulk blood CD4 samples differed in T cell genome counts by at least an order of magnitude, so sample-size effects were addressed. Lower diversity was observed in synovial and circulating pathogenic-like lymphocyte repertoires than in bulk blood CD4 repertoires, and some CPL samples were found to be as oligoclonal as synovium.

The sequence derives from a human donor with juvenile idiopathic arthritis. The chain links TRBV5-1 with TRBJ1-1; the junction holds 7 bases that match TRBD1. The specimen was CD4+ T cells from blood. The CDR3 is CASSASGGTEAFF. The DNA sequence is given as TGCGCCAGCAGCGCTTCAGGGGGGACTGAAGCTTTCTTT.